The entry below gives a single TCR beta chain sequence along with its context. What it binds is not known. This sample was taken from a study of cytomegalovirus exposure and HLA in healthy donors. Points from the study as a whole: TCR beta chains numbering roughly 150 were designated cytomegalovirus-associated. Likely technical artifact: a cluster of highly shared sequence variants.

The CDR3 has 18 amino acids. Germline lookup yields CDR1 MDHEN and CDR2 SYDVKM. V was shortened by 5 bases and J by 3 bases, with 20 bases between the two germline ends. Primers included in the PCR were 60 Vbeta and 13 Jbeta primers. Generated by immunoSEQ multiplex PCR, the TCRdb table keeps only in-frame clones and is missing some. The sample records 120,000 or so clones, roughly 17% being singletons. Sequenced input: PBMCs. The source is a female donor in good health and CMV-seropositive. The J gene is TRBJ1-6, the V gene TRBV28; perhaps TRBD1 as D (6 bases). The DNA for the CDR3 is TGTGCCAGCAGTAAGGAACCACGGACAGACGGCTATAATTCACCCCTCCACTTT. It specifies CASSKEPRTDGYNSPLHF.